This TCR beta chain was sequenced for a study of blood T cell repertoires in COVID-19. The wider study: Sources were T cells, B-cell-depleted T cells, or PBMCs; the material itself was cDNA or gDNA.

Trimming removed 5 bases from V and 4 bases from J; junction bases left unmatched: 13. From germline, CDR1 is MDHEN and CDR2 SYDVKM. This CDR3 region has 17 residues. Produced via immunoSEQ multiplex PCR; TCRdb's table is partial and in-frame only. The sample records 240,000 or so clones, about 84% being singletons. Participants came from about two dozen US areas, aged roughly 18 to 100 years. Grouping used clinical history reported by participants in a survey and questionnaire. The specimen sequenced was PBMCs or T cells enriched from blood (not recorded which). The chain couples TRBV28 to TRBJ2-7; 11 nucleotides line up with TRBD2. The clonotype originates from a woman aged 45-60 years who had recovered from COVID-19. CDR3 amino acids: CASSLLAGGRSPYEQYF. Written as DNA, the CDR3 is TGTGCCAGCAGTCTTTTAGCGGGAGGGAGATCGCCGTACGAGCAGTACTTC.